This T cell receptor (beta chain) was captured by sequencing in a study of shared clonotypes between healthy human individuals. Overall study: Each donor had three CD4 naive, three CD4 memory, two CD8 naive and one CD8 memory plate.

A deep-level run was used for the assay. TCRdb's table, derived via immunoSEQ multiplex PCR, lists solely in-frame clones and lacks some. The table lists about 1 million clones, around 74% of them singletons. Overall study results and limits: Around 5% of naive CD4 clonotypes were shared across four donors.

The CDR3 sequence is 13 residues long. Unmatched junction bases numbered 1, after V lost 5 bases and J lost 0 bases. The authors divided CD4+ cells into CD45RA+ naive and CD45RA-negative memory subsets. Turning to this clone: Its antigen is still unknown.

The chain joins TRBV23-1 to TRBJ2-7; 7 nucleotides line up with TRBD1. TRBV23-1 is an ORF, and what it does is uncertain. The TCR originated in a man younger than 35 in good health. The sequenced sample consisted of memory CD4+ T cells sorted from blood. Regarding subset: CD45RA-negative fraction. CDR3 residues: CASSGTDSYEQYF. The CDR3 nucleotides read TGCGCCAGCAGTGGGACAGACTCCTACGAGCAGTACTTC.